Below, 12 T cell receptor beta chains from the same sample are listed, as sequenced in a study of human T cells and chemical hapten exposure. This sample's time point: patch test 2, 6 weeks after DPC sensitization. The treatment is: therapeutic diphenylcyclopropenone sensitization with weekly scalp DPC. One entry per CDR3 protein results from TCRdb running MiXCR on the RACE reads. The sample includes fewer than 95,000 distinct CDR3 sequences, approximately 10% seen only once; the top ten take over 2%. The sample was whole blood, taken in connection with sensitization to the hapten diphenylcyclopropenone (DPC). The receptors originated from a man in his forties with alopecia areata. Some clones in this sample may be carry-over from other donors' samples.

The rearrangement uses TRBV27 and TRBJ1-1; TRBD1 matches 11 bases. The CDR3 sequence is 16 residues long. V dropped 4 bases and J dropped 5; count of bases not matched to a gene: 9. The V gene's germline CDR1 is MNHEY and CDR2 SMNVEV (reference sequence). Here the CDR3 reads CASSSDRGRGSTEAFF. The CDR3 coding sequence is TGTGCCAGCAGTTCGGACAGGGGGCGCGGATCGACTGAAGCTTTCTTT.

This clonotype was seen ten or more times. V usage is TRBV10-3 and J usage is TRBJ2-3, with 10 positions matching TRBD2. The CDR3 is 16 residues long. Germline CDR1 reads ENHRY; CDR2 reads SYGVKD. The J segment lost 2 bases and the V segment lost 3 bases, leaving 5 bases of the junction unmatched. This CDR3 reads CAISDDSGRDTDTQYF. The DNA for the CDR3 is TGTGCCATCAGTGACGACAGCGGGAGGGACACAGATACGCAGTATTTT.

This clonotype was seen more than once but under ten times. The V call is TRBV29-1, the J call TRBJ1-1; TRBD1 might be the D (5 bases). Per germline, CDR1 SQVTM and CDR2 ANQGSEA. The V end was cut by 3 bases, the J end by 7 bases, with 9 bases between. The CDR3 covers 11 residues. The CDR3 sequence: CSVEGTGEAFF. The CDR3 DNA reads TGCAGCGTTGAGGGGACGGGTGAAGCTTTCTTT.

This rearrangement joins TRBV5-6 to TRBJ2-7; unclear D gene. V lost 0 bases and J lost 2, with 6 bases in between. The CDR3 sequence is 13 residues long. Looked up from germline, CDR1 is SGHDT and CDR2 is YYEEEE. The chain's CDR3 is CASSLESPYEQYF. CDR3 DNA: TGTGCCAGCAGCTTGGAATCACCCTACGAGCAGTACTTC. The whole variable domain, filled in from reference TRBV5-6 and TRBJ2-7, reads DAGVTQSPTHLIKTRGQQVTLRCSPKSGHDTVSWYQQALGQGPQFIFQYYEEEERQRGNFPDRFSGHQFPNYSSELNVNALLLGDSALYLCASSLESPYEQYFGPGTRLTVT.

This clonotype was picked up many times. The chain links TRBV18 to TRBJ1-1; D is unclear. V lost 3 bases and J 0 bases, leaving 11 bases between the germline ends. This CDR3 has 15 amino acids. CDR1 KGHSH and CDR2 LQKENI come from the germline V gene. The CDR3 reads CASSPLSGLNTEAFF. CDR3 coding DNA: TGTGCCAGCTCACCTTTAAGCGGGCTGAACACTGAAGCTTTCTTT.

This clonotype occurred many times. The chain couples TRBV28 to TRBJ1-1; a possible D gene is TRBD1 (6 bases). The V gene's germline CDR1 is MDHEN and CDR2 SYDVKM. Trimming removed 2 bases at V and 5 bases at J, with 27 bases between. The CDR3 has 19 amino acids. CDR3 in amino acids: CASSLNRWVTDGGATEAFF. The CDR3, as DNA: TGTGCCAGCAGTTTAAATCGTTGGGTCACGGACGGGGGCGCAACTGAAGCTTTCTTT.

This clonotype was found many times. CDR3 sequence reads: CASNLEGQETQYF. The CDR3 bases are TGTGCCAGCAACTTGGAGGGCCAAGAGACCCAGTACTTC. V is TRBV9 and J is TRBJ2-5; D possibly corresponds to TRBD2 (6 bases). Germline V gives CDR1 SGDLS, CDR2 YYNGEE. The V and J ends lost 6 bases and 1 base respectively, with 10 bases between them. The CDR3 has 13 amino acids.

This chain connects TRBV6-1 to TRBJ2-1; weak D call: TRBD1 (6 bases). Germline CDR1 MNHNS, CDR2 SASEGT. Between the trimmed V and J ends, which lost 10 bases and 5 bases, there was a span of 24 bases. This CDR3 has 16 amino acids. The CDR3 region is CATTKGKGDKHNEQFF. DNA of the CDR3: TGTGCCACCACCAAGGGTAAGGGGGATAAGCACAATGAGCAGTTCTTC.

The CDR3 bases are TGTGCTAGTGGTCGGGACAGCAACTCCTACGAGCAGTACGTC. Protein: CASGRDSNSYEQYV. This chain links TRBV12-5 with TRBJ2-7; 7 nucleotides align to TRBD1. Germline values: CDR1 LGHNT, CDR2 FRNRAP. The V and J ends lost 5 bases and 0 bases, in that order; junction bases with no gene match: 4. The CDR3 loop spans 14 amino acids.

The chain recombines TRBV12-3 or TRBV12-4 with TRBJ2-3; D not certain. The V gene lost 3 bases and the J gene lost 1 base, with 11 bases spanning the gap. The CDR3 length is 15 residues. CDR3 loop: CASSLGGHRTDTQYF. DNA for the CDR3: TGTGCCAGCAGTTTGGGCGGCCACCGCACAGATACGCAGTATTTT.

There are many counts of this clonotype. The gene calls are TRBV7-9 and TRBJ2-1; no clear D. V lost 1 base to trimming and J lost 9 bases, with 10 bases between them. Germline CDR1 is SEHNR and CDR2 is FQNEAQ (reference sequence). The CDR3 spans 13 residues. The CDR3: CASSLESPTEQFF. In nucleotides, the CDR3 is TGTGCCAGCAGCTTAGAATCACCTACTGAGCAGTTCTTC.

This clonotype has just a few counts. The chain links TRBV6-1 to TRBJ1-2; tentatively, D is TRBD1 (5 bases). Trimming left V 3 bases short and J 4 bases short, with 6 bases between. Germline values: CDR1 MNHNS, CDR2 SASEGT. This CDR3 has 12 amino acids. The CDR3: CASSEGTYGYTF. CDR3 DNA: TGTGCCAGCAGTGAGGGGACCTATGGCTACACCTTC.